What follows are 23 T cell receptor beta chains derived from one specimen sequenced in a study of cytomegalovirus exposure and HLA in healthy donors. The PCR was carried out with 60 Vbeta primers and 13 Jbeta primers. Generated by immunoSEQ multiplex PCR, the TCRdb table keeps only in-frame clones and is missing some. The data contain some 150,000 clones, about 83% of them seen just once; the ten biggest clones take up 0.65% to 0.9%. Material: PBMCs. The receptors here all came from a woman under 40 in good health and CMV-seronegative.

This clone was seen a handful of times. The CDR3 nucleotides read TGTGCCAGCAGTCCAATACAGGGGGCCGAAGCTTTCTTT. Encoded protein: CASSPIQGAEAFF. The chain employs TRBV6-4 and TRBJ1-1; the match to TRBD1 covers 9 bases. The CDR3 length is 13 residues. CDR1 is MRHNA, CDR2 SNTAGT, per germline. J gave up 8 bases and V 5 bases, and 6 bases lay outside the gene matches.

The V call is TRBV5-8, the J call TRBJ2-3; TRBD2 aligns across 7 bases. With V trimmed by 3 bases and J by 6 bases, 1 base remained unmatched. The length of the CDR3 is 12 residues. Germline CDR1 and CDR2: SGHTS and YDEGEE. CDR3 residues: CASSWRGDTQYF. The CDR3 region has the DNA TGTGCCAGCAGCTGGCGGGGGGATACGCAGTATTTT.

The J gene is TRBJ2-7, the V gene TRBV6-5, with 8 bases fitting TRBD2. Looked up from germline, CDR1 is MNHEY and CDR2 is SVGAGI. CDR3 length: 15 amino acids. J was trimmed by 0 bases and V by 5 bases; bases with no gene match: 6. CDR3: CASSLIGGGSYEQYF. In nucleotides, the CDR3 is TGTGCCAGCAGTCTGATCGGGGGGGGCTCCTACGAGCAGTACTTC.

The V and J genes are TRBV9 and TRBJ2-5, with 10 bases lining up with TRBD2. Germline lookup yields CDR1 SGDLS and CDR2 YYNGEE. The CDR3 has 16 amino acids. The V segment lost 0 bases and the J segment 3 bases; nucleotides outside the gene matches: 5. CDR3 residues: CASSVVIGLAEETQYF. CDR3 DNA sequence: TGTGCCAGCAGCGTAGTTATCGGACTAGCGGAAGAGACCCAGTACTTC. Full variable domain (missing parts from reference TRBV9 and TRBJ2-5): DSGVTQTPKHLITATGQRVTLRCSPRSGDLSVYWYQQSLDQGLQFLIQYYNGEERAKGNILERFSAQQFPDLHSELNLSSLELGDSALYFCASSVVIGLAEETQYFGPGTRLLVL.

The CDR3 is CASGGVYSNQPQHF. The CDR3 DNA reads as TGTGCCAGCGGAGGCGTGTATAGCAATCAGCCCCAGCATTTT. This chain links TRBV6-1 with TRBJ1-5, with D unclear. Trimming left V 8 bases short and J 0 bases short, with 11 bases between. The CDR3 is made up of 14 amino acids. Germline V gene sequence: CDR1 MNHNS, CDR2 SASEGT.

This chain connects TRBV20-1 to TRBJ1-2, with D maybe TRBD1 (5 bases). This CDR3 spans 10 amino acids. Germline-derived CDR1 and CDR2 are DFQATT and SNEGSKA (reference sequence). Trimming left V 4 bases short and J 13 bases short, with 13 bases between. CDR3 sequence reads: CSATAGSSTF. The CDR3 region has the DNA TGCAGTGCTACCGCAGGGTCTAGCACCTTC.

V usage is TRBV5-1 and J usage is TRBJ2-5; maybe TRBD1 (6 bases). The ends were cut back, 4 bases at V and 5 bases at J, with 15 bases in the middle. The germline V gene encodes CDR1 SGHRS and CDR2 YFSETQ. There are 14 residues in the CDR3. The CDR3 sequence: CASSRSGAGETQYF. DNA for the CDR3: TGCGCCAGCAGCCGATCAGGGGCTGGGGAGACCCAGTACTTC.

The chain couples TRBV5-1 to TRBJ1-2, with TRBD1 matching over 10 bases. After removal of 4 bases from V and 2 bases from J, the junction contained 2 bases not matched to a gene. There are 14 residues in the CDR3. Per the germline V gene, CDR1 is SGHRS and CDR2 is YFSETQ. CDR3 amino acids: CASSQGQGNYGYTF. The CDR3 coding sequence is TGCGCCAGCAGCCAGGGACAGGGGAACTATGGCTACACCTTC.

V and J are TRBV19 and TRBJ1-6, with TRBD1 matching 12 bases. Germline V CDR1 and CDR2: LNHDA, SQIVND (reference sequence). The V and J ends lost 4 bases and 7 bases, in that order; junction bases with no gene match: 8. This CDR3 region has 17 residues. The CDR3 DNA reads TGTGCCAGTAGTAGCCCCGGGACAGGGGGCCGAAATTCACCCCTCCACTTT. Its translation: CASSSPGTGGRNSPLHF. The full variable domain, with the rest looked up from reference TRBV19 and TRBJ1-6, is DGGITQSPKYLFRKEGQNVTLSCEQNLNHDAMYWYRQDPGQGLRLIYYSQIVNDFQKGDIAEGYSVSREKKESFPLTVTSAQKNPTAFYLCASSSPGTGGRNSPLHFGNGTRLTVT.

This clone was detected only once. This CDR3 reads CAWRARGPGEKLFF. The CDR3 bases are TGTGCCTGGAGGGCCAGGGGCCCCGGGGAAAAACTGTTTTTT. The chain is built from TRBV30 and TRBJ1-4, with D maybe TRBD1 (6 bases). The CDR3 is 14 amino acids. The germline CDR1 and CDR2 sequences are GTSNPN and SVGIG (reference sequence). Trimming removed 3 bases from V and 8 bases from J, with 16 bases in between.

CDR3 DNA: TGTGCTATCAGCAGCGGGAGTGTCAACAATGAGCAGTTCTTC. Translating gives CAISSGSVNNEQFF. The chain recombines TRBV28 with TRBJ2-1; 8 bases align to TRBD2. The CDR3 extends over 14 amino acids. Germline lookup yields CDR1 MDHEN and CDR2 SYDVKM.

The gene calls are TRBV30 and TRBJ1-5; perhaps TRBD1 as D (6 bases). V lost 0 bases to trimming and J lost 11 bases, with 11 bases between them. Germline V CDR1 and CDR2: GTSNPN, SVGIG (reference sequence). This CDR3 comprises 12 residues. CDR3: CAWSVPKGAQHF. The CDR3 bases are TGTGCCTGGAGTGTACCCAAGGGGGCCCAGCATTTT.

The genes are TRBV4-3 and TRBJ1-1; possible D gene TRBD1, 5 bases. The germline CDR1 and CDR2 sequences are LGHNA and YSLEER. CDR3 length: 14 amino acids. V was clipped by 0 bases and J by 5 bases, with 10 bases between them. DNA of the CDR3: TGCGCCAGCAGCCAAGATACGGGGGGGACTGAAGCTTTCTTT. Its protein product is CASSQDTGGTEAFF.

This clone was seen a few times. The V gene is TRBV19, the J gene TRBJ2-2; 7 positions match TRBD2. Germline V CDR1 and CDR2: LNHDA, SQIVND (reference sequence). Unmatched junction bases numbered 1, after V lost 1 base and J lost 5 bases. The CDR3 sequence is 14 residues long. CDR3 region: CASSIGGGTGELFF. DNA of the CDR3: TGTGCCAGTAGTATAGGGGGGGGTACCGGGGAGCTGTTTTTT.

The chain couples TRBV28 to TRBJ2-7; D unresolved. The V end was cut by 10 bases, the J end by 7 bases, with 14 bases between. This CDR3 is built from 11 residues. The V gene's germline CDR1 is MDHEN and CDR2 SYDVKM. The CDR3 DNA reads as TGTGCCATCACGAGACTGACGGAGCAGTACTTC. This sequence encodes CAITRLTEQYF.

The chain is built from TRBV6-1 and TRBJ1-3; D uncertain. The CDR3 is 15 residues long. With 2 bases removed from V and 0 bases from J, the gap between germline ends came to 8 bases. Germline CDR1 and CDR2: MNHNS and SASEGT. CDR3 in DNA: TGTGCCAGCAGTGAAACGTTTAGCTCTGGAAACACCATATATTTT. Translating it yields CASSETFSSGNTIYF.

The chain carries TRBV6-5 and TRBJ2-7; perhaps TRBD1 as D (6 bases). The length of the CDR3 is 11 residues. Germline lookup yields CDR1 MNHEY and CDR2 SVGAGI. V lost 5 bases and J lost 11, with 13 bases in between. DNA of the CDR3: TGTGCCAGCAGTAACCGGGACAAAAAGTACTTC. It yields the protein CASSNRDKKYF.

The chain recombines TRBV9 with TRBJ1-4; D is undetermined. V lost 4 bases and J 0 bases, leaving 16 bases between the germline ends. CDR3 size: 17 residues. Germline lookup yields CDR1 SGDLS and CDR2 YYNGEE. The CDR3 nucleotides are TGTGCCAGCAGCAAGATGAACGGAGCTGCAACTAATGAAAAACTGTTTTTT. Encoded protein: CASSKMNGAATNEKLFF.

The rearrangement joins TRBV7-2 to TRBJ1-2; TRBD1 agrees at 7 bases. This CDR3 spans 15 amino acids. Germline values: CDR1 SGHTA, CDR2 FQGNSA. Trimming at V came to 5 bases and at J to 4 bases, leaving 10 bases not matched to a gene. The CDR3 nucleotides read TGTGCCAGCAGCCCCCAGGCAGGGGGTAGCTATGGCTACACCTTC. Its translation: CASSPQAGGSYGYTF. Drawing the rest from reference TRBV7-2 and TRBJ1-2, the complete variable domain is GAGVSQSPSNKVTEKGKDVELRCDPISGHTALYWYRQSLGQGLEFLIYFQGNSAPDKSGLPSDRFSAERTGGSVSTLTIQRTQQEDSAVYLCASSPQAGGSYGYTFGSGTRLTVV.

The V and J genes are TRBV6-5 and TRBJ1-4; maybe TRBD1 (6 bases). This CDR3 has 13 residues. Per the germline V gene, CDR1 is MNHEY and CDR2 is SVGAGI. Trimming stripped 10 bases from V and 7 bases from J, with 16 bases between. CDR3 DNA: TGTGCCACCCGGGGGGCCCGGGTTGAAAAACTGTTTTTT. The encoded protein is CATRGARVEKLFF.

The chain employs TRBV19 and TRBJ1-5; D unresolved. The CDR3 extends over 15 amino acids. V lost 5 bases and J 1 base, leaving 12 bases between the germline ends. Germline CDR1 reads LNHDA; CDR2 reads SQIVND (reference sequence). In DNA, the CDR3 is TGTGCCAGTAGTTCGGGGAGGGTGAGCAATCAGCCCCAGCATTTT. It codes for CASSSGRVSNQPQHF.

The CDR3 reads CASSESLGQGSEQYF. Here the CDR3 DNA reads TGCGCCAGCAGTGAGTCTTTGGGACAGGGTTCCGAGCAGTACTTC. V gene TRBV10-1 combines with J gene TRBJ2-5; 9 nucleotides agree with TRBD1. Matching the DNA end better, TRBJ2-7 makes the J call doubtful. In germline, CDR1 is WNHNN, CDR2 SYGVQD (reference sequence). CDR3 length equals 15 residues.

The CDR3 loop is CASSSSFGGGNTEAFF. The DNA of the CDR3 is TGTGCCAGCAGCTCCTCGTTTGGGGGGGGGAACACTGAAGCTTTCTTT. The chain carries TRBV7-9 and TRBJ1-1; D perhaps matches TRBD1 (5 bases). This CDR3 is built from 16 residues. Germline V CDR1 and CDR2: SEHNR, FQNEAQ (reference sequence). Trimming stripped 4 bases from V and 1 base from J, with 16 bases between.